This T cell receptor beta chain is from a study of response to subunit inactivated influenza vaccine. Broader study findings: It was suggested by the authors that few new T cells are recruited by each seasonal influenza vaccination.

Looked up from germline, CDR1 is MNHEY and CDR2 is SMNVEV (reference sequence). V shed 2 bases and J 7 bases; nucleotides not matched to a gene: 2. The CDR3 runs to 14 residues. One entry per CDR3 protein, called by TCRdb with MiXCR from the RT-PCR reads. The repertoire holds more than 200,000 distinct CDR3 sequences, with less than 15% as singletons. Only a few counts were recorded for this clonotype. Antigen specificity is unknown. The J gene is TRBJ1-4, the V gene TRBV27; 9 bases match TRBD1. The clonotype was recovered from a man between 50 and 59 years old who received an inactivated influenza vaccine. The starting material was non-naive T cells sorted from PBMCs, obtained 14 days before vaccination. The CDR3, as DNA: TGTGCCAGCAGTTTAACGGGACAGGGTGAAAAACTGTTTTTT. Residues: CASSLTGQGEKLFF.